These 17 T cell receptor beta chains were all obtained from the same sample, sequenced in a study of blood T cell repertoires in COVID-19. Assay: immunoSEQ multiplex PCR; the TCRdb copy retains only in-frame clones and omits some. The sample carries roughly 100,000 clones, approximately 88% recorded once. Sequenced: peripheral blood. The origin of the receptors is a human donor in a cohort sampled during active COVID-19.

V gene TRBV9 combines with J gene TRBJ2-1; TRBD2 is a possible D gene (5 bases). CDR1 and CDR2 from the germline V gene are SGDLS and YYNGEE. This CDR3 has 14 residues. The V and J ends lost 2 bases and 4 bases respectively, with 10 bases between them. The CDR3 spells CASSVGGPYNEQFF. The CDR3 region has the DNA TGTGCCAGCAGCGTTGGCGGGCCATACAATGAGCAGTTCTTC.

Note on this clone: The germline gene is not matched at one end of the junction; a read error may be the cause. V usage is TRBV7-7 and J usage is TRBJ1-6; D is possibly TRBD1 (5 bases). The CDR3 consists of 18 residues. The germline V gene has CDR1 SSHAT and CDR2 FNYEAQ (reference sequence). The CDR3 region is CASSPKRRVGVYNSPLYF. The CDR3 DNA follows: TGTGCTAGCAGCCCCAAACGCAGGGTAGGGGTCTATAATTCACCCCTCTACTTT.

V and J are TRBV24-1 and TRBJ2-3; 8 positions match TRBD2. The V and J ends lost 1 base and 0 bases, in that order; junction bases with no gene match: 8. Germline CDR1 and CDR2: KGHDR and SFDVKD. The CDR3 runs 18 residues. The CDR3 region has the DNA TGTGCCACCAGTGATTTCCCTTTTAGCGGGGTAAGCACAGATACGCAGTATTTT. Its protein product is CATSDFPFSGVSTDTQYF.

This sequence joins TRBV9 and TRBJ2-1; 9 bases map to TRBD1. Losses at the gene ends were 2 bases for V and 9 bases for J; bases not matched to a gene: 15. The CDR3 loop spans 17 amino acids. Germline CDR1 is SGDLS and CDR2 is YYNGEE. This CDR3 is CASSVGQGTLLFGEQFF. The CDR3 nucleotides read TGTGCCAGCAGCGTCGGACAGGGGACACTTTTGTTTGGTGAGCAGTTCTTC.

This clone was counted between two and nine times. V gene TRBV7-2 combines with J gene TRBJ1-6; 7 nucleotides match TRBD1. The length of the CDR3 is 15 residues. The junction had 8 bases not matched to a gene; V was cut back by 5 bases and J by 7 bases. Germline V lookup: CDR1 SGHTA, CDR2 FQGNSA. The CDR3 DNA reads TGTGCCAGCAGCAGTGACAGGGTTGGAAATTCACCCCTCCACTTT. It translates to CASSSDRVGNSPLHF.

The chain links TRBV4-1 to TRBJ2-1; TRBD1 matches 7 bases. The CDR3 length is 18 residues. In germline, CDR1 is MGHRA, CDR2 YSYEKL. J lost 5 bases, V lost 0 bases, and 13 bases had no gene match. As DNA, the CDR3 is TGCGCCAGCAGCCAAGATTCGTTGAGGGACAGCCCAAACAATGAGCAGTTCTTC. Translated, it gives CASSQDSLRDSPNNEQFF.

The J gene is TRBJ1-6, the V gene TRBV7-9, with D possibly matching TRBD1 (5 bases). CDR3 size: 14 residues. Germline lookup yields CDR1 SEHNR and CDR2 FQNEAQ (reference sequence). The V and J ends lost 1 base and 7 bases respectively, with 8 bases between them. DNA of the CDR3: TGTGCCAGCAGCTTAGTACAGGTGAATTCACCCCTCCACTTT. Translation gives CASSLVQVNSPLHF.

The genes are TRBV7-9 and TRBJ2-7; 9 bases agree with TRBD2. Trimming cost V 7 bases and J 0 bases; bases outside gene matches: 4. The CDR3 sequence is 14 residues long. CDR1 is SEHNR, CDR2 FQNEAQ, per germline (reference sequence). CDR3 nucleotide sequence: TGTGCCAGCACGAAAGCGGGGGGCTCCTACGAGCAGTACTTC. Translated: CASTKAGGSYEQYF.

The rearrangement links TRBV12-3 or TRBV12-4 to TRBJ2-1; D might be TRBD2 (5 bases). The CDR3 extends over 12 amino acids. Trimming stripped 6 bases from V and 9 bases from J, with 12 bases between. Written as DNA, the CDR3 is TGTGCCAGCAGCCCTGGACTGTTTGAGCAGTTCTTC. Translation gives CASSPGLFEQFF.

The chain uses TRBV2 and TRBJ1-2, with TRBD1 matching over 8 bases. V shed 0 bases, J shed 3 bases, and the junction held 3 bases outside the gene matches. The CDR3 spans 15 residues. Germline lookup yields CDR1 SNHLY and CDR2 FYNNEI. The DNA for the CDR3 is TGTGCCAGCAGTGAAGCGCAGGGGGCGTACTATGGCTACACCTTC. This sequence encodes CASSEAQGAYYGYTF.

For the CDR3, the DNA is TGTGCCAGCAGCTTAAACTCCAGGGGCACAGATACGCAGTATTTT. The encoded protein is CASSLNSRGTDTQYF. This chain uses TRBV7-3 with TRBJ2-3, with D perhaps TRBD1 (5 bases). Trimming left V 1 base short and J 1 base short, with 9 bases between. The CDR3 consists of 15 residues. Germline CDR1 SGHTA, CDR2 FQGTGA.

In DNA form, the CDR3 reads TGTGCCAGCAGCTTGGTAGGGGGCGGCACAGATACGCAGTATTTT. It encodes CASSLVGGGTDTQYF. This chain joins TRBV5-4 and TRBJ2-3; 7 nucleotides line up with TRBD1. CDR1 and CDR2 (germline): SGHNT, YYREEE (reference sequence). This CDR3 is 15 amino acids long. V was pared by 0 bases and J by 1 base, with 2 bases of the junction left unmatched.

This clone was counted a single time. The chain joins TRBV6-4 to TRBJ1-2, with 9 bases matching TRBD1. CDR3 length: 14 amino acids. V was pared by 0 bases and J by 4 bases, with 0 bases of the junction left unmatched. CDR1 and CDR2 (germline): MRHNA, SNTAGT. The CDR3 DNA follows: TGTGCCAGCAGTGACTCGACAGGGGGCTATGGCTACACCTTC. It translates to CASSDSTGGYGYTF.

The chain has TRBV2 and TRBJ2-5; the match to TRBD1 covers 9 bases. The V segment lost 10 bases and the J segment 0 bases; nucleotides outside the gene matches: 15. CDR1 is SNHLY and CDR2 is FYNNEI in the germline V gene. The CDR3 totals 17 residues. The CDR3 DNA is TGTGCCACACACGGGACAGGGTTATCGGGGGACCAAGAGACCCAGTACTTC. It codes for CATHGTGLSGDQETQYF.

This chain connects TRBV12-5 to TRBJ2-2; 9 bases are a match to TRBD1. The CDR3 runs to 16 residues. Per the germline V gene, CDR1 is LGHNT and CDR2 is FRNRAP. CDR3 sequence: CATSVSGTGRTGELFF. The CDR3 DNA reads TGTGCCACCTCGGTCTCCGGGACAGGGAGGACCGGGGAGCTGTTTTTT. The whole variable domain, filled in from reference TRBV12-5 and TRBJ2-2, reads DARVTQTPRHKVTEMGQEVTMRCQPILGHNTVFWYRQTMMQGLELLAYFRNRAPLDDSGMPKDRFSAEMPDATLATLKIQPSEPRDSAVYFCATSVSGTGRTGELFFGEGSRLTVL.

The chain uses TRBV7-3 and TRBJ1-6; a possible D gene is TRBD1 (5 bases). This CDR3 region has 13 residues. The germline CDR1 and CDR2 sequences are SGHTA and FQGTGA. V was cut by 4 bases and J by 10 bases, with 11 bases left in between. The CDR3 reads CASSSQEGSPLHF. CDR3 sequence (DNA): TGTGCCAGCAGCTCCCAGGAGGGGTCACCCCTCCACTTT.

The chain recombines TRBV6-2 or TRBV6-3 with TRBJ2-5, with TRBD2 as a possible D gene (6 bases). This CDR3 region has 16 residues. The germline V gene has CDR1 MNHEY and CDR2 SVGEGT. The V gene lost 2 bases and the J gene lost 0 bases, with 13 bases spanning the gap. The CDR3 nucleotides are TGTGCCAGCAGTTACCAGGCGTCTAGCGACCAAGAGACCCAGTACTTC. It is translated as CASSYQASSDQETQYF.